These 24 T cell receptor beta chains were sequenced from one sample in a study of blood T cell repertoires in COVID-19 (TCRdb year 2020). The library came from the immunoSEQ multiplex PCR assay. Here the immuneACCESS table is served through TCRdb, limited to in-frame sequences with V and J called. Missing clones are a known gap in these copies; in checked studies unresolved V genes cover under half, and the rest lacks a known reason. The sample records 300,000 to 350,000 clones, 87% of which are singletons. The ten most abundant clones make up 9.9% of the sample. Sequenced material: peripheral blood. The source is a man in his thirties or forties with COVID-19, enrolled during active disease.

The J gene is TRBJ1-4, the V gene TRBV11-2; D remains ambiguous. Trimming cost V 5 bases and J 8 bases, with 21 bases left between them. The length of the CDR3 is 16 residues. Germline V gene sequence: CDR1 SGHAT, CDR2 FQNNGV. DNA of the CDR3: TGTGCCAGCAGCCCACCCGGAGGAGGGCTTGGGGAAAAACTGTTTTTT. This translates into CASSPPGGGLGEKLFF. Full variable domain (rest looked up from reference TRBV11-2 and TRBJ1-4): EAGVAQSPRYKIIEKRQSVAFWCNPISGHATLYWYQQILGQGPKLLIQFQNNGVVDDSQLPKDRFSAERLKGVDSTLKIQPAKLEDSAVYLCASSPPGGGLGEKLFFGSGTQLSVL.

The table lists this clone with a count of one. The chain uses TRBV7-8 and TRBJ2-1; 13 nucleotides match TRBD2. V was pared by 8 bases and J by 4 bases, with 8 bases of the junction left unmatched. Germline loops: CDR1 SGHVS, CDR2 FQNEAQ. The CDR3 runs 16 residues. The CDR3 region has the DNA TGTGCCAGCCGGACTAGCGGGAGAGCTTCTTACAATGAGCAGTTCTTC. It encodes CASRTSGRASYNEQFF.

This clone has a single count. The chain uses TRBV6-4 and TRBJ1-5; D is perhaps TRBD1 (6 bases). This CDR3 has 18 amino acids. V was trimmed by 3 bases and J by 3 bases, leaving 21 bases between them. Germline-derived CDR1 and CDR2 are MRHNA and SNTAGT. The CDR3 spells CASSEKKNRTDFNQPQHF. For the CDR3, the DNA is TGTGCCAGCAGTGAAAAAAAGAATAGGACAGACTTCAATCAGCCCCAGCATTTT.

The CDR3 spells CASSPPPPGGRDTQYF. DNA for the CDR3: TGCGCCAGCAGTCCCCCGCCGCCAGGGGGCAGGGATACGCAGTATTTT. V usage is TRBV23-1 and J usage is TRBJ2-3; 8 nucleotides match TRBD1. TRBV23-1 belongs to the ORF category, with a function that is uncertain. Trimming at V came to 4 bases and at J to 6 bases, leaving 12 bases not matched to a gene. This CDR3 contains 16 residues.

The V and J genes are TRBV5-6 and TRBJ1-2, with D tentatively TRBD1 (5 bases). Germline V CDR1 and CDR2: SGHDT, YYEEEE. This CDR3 has 14 residues. V lost 0 bases to trimming and J lost 4 bases, with 10 bases between them. CDR3 sequence reads: CASSLEGLRYGYTF. CDR3 sequence (DNA): TGTGCCAGCAGCTTGGAGGGGCTGCGCTATGGCTACACCTTC.

This sequence joins TRBV28 and TRBJ2-7, with 14 bases lining up with TRBD2. In germline, CDR1 is MDHEN, CDR2 SYDVKM. V was pared by 2 bases and J by 9 bases, with 6 bases of the junction left unmatched. The CDR3 has 15 residues. Here the CDR3 DNA reads TGTGCCAGCAGTTTACCGGGACTAGCGGGAGACAGGCAGTACTTC. It codes for CASSLPGLAGDRQYF.

V is TRBV29-1 and J is TRBJ2-3; possible D gene TRBD1, 5 bases. The CDR3 covers 12 residues. Trimming pared 2 bases from V and 6 bases from J, leaving 9 bases between. Germline CDR1 and CDR2: SQVTM and ANQGSEA. The CDR3 DNA reads TGCAGCGTTGAACAGGGTAGGGATACGCAGTATTTT. Amino acids: CSVEQGRDTQYF.

The V and J genes are TRBV24-1 and TRBJ2-1; 9 bases line up with TRBD2. J gave up 1 base and V 3 bases, and 9 bases lay outside the gene matches. There are 18 residues in the CDR3. Germline lookup yields CDR1 KGHDR and CDR2 SFDVKD. The CDR3: CATSDVREGLSSYNEQFF. CDR3 in DNA: TGTGCCACCAGTGATGTGCGGGAGGGCCTTAGTTCCTACAATGAGCAGTTCTTC.

The rearrangement uses TRBV9 and TRBJ1-3; TRBD1 is a possible D gene (5 bases). This CDR3 contains 17 residues. With 1 base removed from V and 0 bases from J, the gap between germline ends came to 14 bases. Germline loops: CDR1 SGDLS, CDR2 YYNGEE. This CDR3 is CASSVTGGALSGNTIYF. The CDR3 region has the DNA TGTGCCAGCAGCGTAACGGGAGGGGCCCTCTCTGGAAACACCATATATTTT.

The chain carries TRBV9 and TRBJ2-1; 9 positions agree with TRBD2. V lost 4 bases, J lost 9 bases, and 14 bases stayed unmatched. This CDR3 spans 16 amino acids. Germline CDR1 SGDLS, CDR2 YYNGEE. The CDR3: CASSPPGLASVGEQFF. CDR3 coding DNA: TGTGCCAGCAGCCCCCCGGGACTAGCTTCGGTGGGTGAGCAGTTCTTC.

V gene TRBV29-1 combines with J gene TRBJ1-1; the D is unclear. The germline V gene has CDR1 SQVTM and CDR2 ANQGSEA. The CDR3 covers 13 residues. The germline V and J ends were trimmed by 6 bases and 0 bases, with 11 bases remaining between them. The CDR3 protein is CSVALSMNTEAFF. CDR3 DNA sequence: TGCAGCGTCGCACTCTCCATGAACACTGAAGCTTTCTTT.

This clone was picked up a small number of times. This chain joins TRBV7-9 and TRBJ1-5, with TRBD1 as a possible D gene (5 bases). V lost 5 bases to trimming and J lost 6 bases, with 11 bases between them. The CDR3 has 13 amino acids. Per germline, CDR1 SEHNR and CDR2 FQNEAQ (reference sequence). The DNA of the CDR3 is TGTGCCAGCAGCCCCCGCGGGGGTCAGCCCCAGCATTTT. It is translated as CASSPRGGQPQHF.

The rearrangement uses TRBV5-1 and TRBJ2-1; 11 bases align to TRBD2. Germline lookup yields CDR1 SGHRS and CDR2 YFSETQ. The V gene end was trimmed by 0 bases and the J gene end by 10 bases; junction bases not matched to a gene: 3. The CDR3 has 14 residues. The CDR3 loop is CASSLALAGVEQFF. The CDR3 bases are TGCGCCAGCAGCTTGGCACTAGCGGGAGTAGAGCAGTTCTTC.

The V and J genes are TRBV24-1 and TRBJ1-4; 10 bases align to TRBD1. This CDR3 is 16 amino acids long. Losses at the gene ends were 4 bases for V and 6 bases for J; bases not matched to a gene: 7. CDR1 is KGHDR and CDR2 is SFDVKD in the germline V gene. As DNA, the CDR3 is TGTGCCACCAGTGACCGAAGAGGACAGGGGGATGAAAAACTGTTTTTT. It specifies CATSDRRGQGDEKLFF.

CDR3 sequence: CASSVKEAPQHF. CDR3 nucleotides: TGTGCCAGCAGTGTAAAGGAGGCGCCCCAGCATTTT. The chain has TRBV2 and TRBJ1-5, with unresolved D. Looked up from germline, CDR1 is SNHLY and CDR2 is FYNNEI. V lost 4 bases, J lost 9 bases, and 10 bases lay in between. The CDR3 runs 12 residues.

The V and J genes are TRBV5-5 and TRBJ2-3; TRBD2 is a possible D gene (5 bases). The CDR3 extends over 15 amino acids. Germline CDR1 is SGHKS and CDR2 is YYEKEE (reference sequence). The ends were cut back, 6 bases at V and 4 bases at J, with 18 bases in the middle. CDR3 in amino acids: CASITPVGVADTQYF. In DNA form, the CDR3 reads TGTGCCAGCATCACCCCGGTCGGGGTTGCAGATACGCAGTATTTT.

The chain couples TRBV19 to TRBJ1-5; 9 bases align to TRBD1. Germline CDR1 reads LNHDA; CDR2 reads SQIVND (reference sequence). V shed 5 bases and J 4 bases; nucleotides not matched to a gene: 12. This CDR3 has 17 residues. The CDR3 DNA reads TGTGCCAGTAGTGCCGGGACAGGGATCCTCGTTAATCAGCCCCAGCATTTT. Translating it yields CASSAGTGILVNQPQHF. The variable domain in full, with the rest retrieved from reference TRBV19 and TRBJ1-5, is DGGITQSPKYLFRKEGQNVTLSCEQNLNHDAMYWYRQDPGQGLRLIYYSQIVNDFQKGDIAEGYSVSREKKESFPLTVTSAQKNPTAFYLCASSAGTGILVNQPQHFGDGTRLSIL.

The chain couples TRBV7-3 to TRBJ2-2, with D perhaps TRBD1 (6 bases). Germline loops: CDR1 SGHTA, CDR2 FQGTGA. The ends were cut back, 1 base at V and 1 base at J, with 19 bases in the middle. The CDR3 loop spans 19 amino acids. The CDR3 here is CASSLIGIIVTGNTGELFF. In nucleotides, the CDR3 is TGTGCCAGCAGCTTAATTGGGATAATCGTGACAGGGAACACCGGGGAGCTGTTTTTT.

CDR3 region: CASRPQGVSGNTIYF. The CDR3 DNA sequence: TGTGCCAGCAGGCCACAGGGGGTCTCTGGAAACACCATATATTTT. The gene calls are TRBV11-2 and TRBJ1-3; 8 bases are shared with TRBD1. V trimming: 6 bases; J trimming: 0 bases; junction bases outside the gene matches: 4. The CDR3 contains 15 residues. CDR1 is SGHAT, CDR2 FQNNGV, per germline.

With regard to this clone: Other DNA variants within this sample encode the same CDR3. The J gene is TRBJ1-2, the V gene TRBV6-1, with no clear D. Germline V CDR1 and CDR2: MNHNS, SASEGT. This CDR3 spans 12 amino acids. Trimming took 3 bases from V and 3 from J, leaving 5 bases between them. The CDR3 nucleotides read TGTGCCAGCAGTGACAGGTACTATGGCTACACCTTC. The encoded protein is CASSDRYYGYTF.

V gene TRBV5-6 combines with J gene TRBJ2-7; 7 nucleotides line up with TRBD1. Looked up from germline, CDR1 is SGHDT and CDR2 is YYEEEE. There are 14 residues in the CDR3. After removal of 4 bases from V and 3 bases from J, the junction contained 7 bases not matched to a gene. CDR3 DNA: TGTGCCAGCAGCCCACAGGGGAATAGCTACGAGCAGTACTTC. It is translated as CASSPQGNSYEQYF.

The rearrangement joins TRBV5-4 to TRBJ1-1, with 12 positions matching TRBD1. This CDR3 is built from 14 residues. J gave up 4 bases and V 5 bases, and 3 bases lay outside the gene matches. The germline CDR1 and CDR2 sequences are SGHNT and YYREEE (reference sequence). The CDR3 sequence: CASRPGQGATEAFF. The DNA of the CDR3 is TGTGCCAGCAGACCGGGACAGGGGGCCACTGAAGCTTTCTTT.

The chain employs TRBV25-1 and TRBJ2-1, with 10 bases that match TRBD1. Germline CDR1 and CDR2: MGHDK and SYGVNS. V dropped 4 bases and J dropped 6; count of bases not matched to a gene: 12. The length of the CDR3 is 17 residues. The CDR3 DNA reads TGTGCCAGCAGTGTGATGGGACAGGGGCGGAGCAGCAATGAGCAGTTCTTC. It specifies CASSVMGQGRSSNEQFF.

The V call is TRBV5-5, the J call TRBJ2-1, with D perhaps matching TRBD2 (6 bases). Trimming stripped 0 bases from V and 5 bases from J, with 12 bases between. This CDR3 contains 15 residues. Germline V gene lookup returns CDR1 SGHKS and CDR2 YYEKEE (reference sequence). The CDR3 here is CASSLEGGLNNEQFF. In nucleotides, the CDR3 is TGTGCCAGCAGCTTGGAAGGAGGGCTAAACAATGAGCAGTTCTTC.